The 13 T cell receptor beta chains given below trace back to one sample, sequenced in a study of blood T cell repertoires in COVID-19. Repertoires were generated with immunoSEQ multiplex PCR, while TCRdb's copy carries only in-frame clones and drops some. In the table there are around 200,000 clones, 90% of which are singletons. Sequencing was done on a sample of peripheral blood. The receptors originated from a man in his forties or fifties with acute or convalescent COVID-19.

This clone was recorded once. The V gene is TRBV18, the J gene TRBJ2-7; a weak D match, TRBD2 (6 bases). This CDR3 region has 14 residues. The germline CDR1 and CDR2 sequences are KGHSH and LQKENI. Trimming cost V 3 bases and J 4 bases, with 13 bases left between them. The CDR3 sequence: CASSPSGSLYEQYF. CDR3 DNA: TGTGCCAGCTCACCTTCCGGGAGTCTATACGAGCAGTACTTC.

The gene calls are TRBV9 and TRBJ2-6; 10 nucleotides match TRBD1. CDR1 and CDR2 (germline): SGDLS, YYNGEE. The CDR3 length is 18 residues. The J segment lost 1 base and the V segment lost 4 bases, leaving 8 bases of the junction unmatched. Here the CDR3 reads CASSPRTGGQSGANVLTF. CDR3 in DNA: TGTGCCAGCAGCCCTAGGACAGGGGGACAGTCTGGGGCCAACGTCCTGACTTTC.

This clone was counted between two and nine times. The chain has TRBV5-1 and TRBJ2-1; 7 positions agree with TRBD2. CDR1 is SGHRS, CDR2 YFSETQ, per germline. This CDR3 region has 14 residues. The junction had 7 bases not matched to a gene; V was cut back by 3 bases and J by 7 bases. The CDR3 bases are TGCGCCAGCAGCTCACAGCGGGACCGGAATGAGCAGTTCTTC. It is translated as CASSSQRDRNEQFF.

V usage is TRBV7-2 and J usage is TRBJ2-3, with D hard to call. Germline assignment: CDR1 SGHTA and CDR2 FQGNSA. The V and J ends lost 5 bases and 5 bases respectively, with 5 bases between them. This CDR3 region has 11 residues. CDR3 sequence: CASSPQDTQYF. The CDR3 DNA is TGTGCCAGCAGCCCCCAAGATACGCAGTATTTT.

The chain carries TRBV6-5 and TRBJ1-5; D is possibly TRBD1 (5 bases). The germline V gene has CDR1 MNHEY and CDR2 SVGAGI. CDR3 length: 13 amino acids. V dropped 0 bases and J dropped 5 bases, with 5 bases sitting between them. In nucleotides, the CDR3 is TGTGCCAGCAGTTACTCAGGGGATCAGCCCCAGCATTTT. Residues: CASSYSGDQPQHF.

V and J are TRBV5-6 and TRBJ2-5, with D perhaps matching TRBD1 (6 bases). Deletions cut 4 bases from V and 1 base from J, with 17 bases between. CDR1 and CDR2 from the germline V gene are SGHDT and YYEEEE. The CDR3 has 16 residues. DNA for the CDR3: TGTGCCAGCAGCACTACGAAGGACAGCCCCCAAGAGACCCAGTACTTC. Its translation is CASSTTKDSPQETQYF.

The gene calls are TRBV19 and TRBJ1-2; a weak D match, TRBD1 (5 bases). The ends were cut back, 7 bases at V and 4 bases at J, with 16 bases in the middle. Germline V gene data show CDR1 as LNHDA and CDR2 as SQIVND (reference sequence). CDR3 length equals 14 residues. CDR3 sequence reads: CASTDGAGRYGYTF. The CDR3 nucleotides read TGTGCCAGTACCGACGGGGCGGGGCGCTATGGCTACACCTTC.

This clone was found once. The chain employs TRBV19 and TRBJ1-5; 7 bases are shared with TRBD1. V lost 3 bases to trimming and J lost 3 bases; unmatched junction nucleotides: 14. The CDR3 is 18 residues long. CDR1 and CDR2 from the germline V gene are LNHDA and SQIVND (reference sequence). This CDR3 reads CASSMRDSPTRPNQPQHF. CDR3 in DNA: TGTGCCAGTAGTATGCGGGACAGTCCCACTCGACCCAATCAGCCCCAGCATTTT.

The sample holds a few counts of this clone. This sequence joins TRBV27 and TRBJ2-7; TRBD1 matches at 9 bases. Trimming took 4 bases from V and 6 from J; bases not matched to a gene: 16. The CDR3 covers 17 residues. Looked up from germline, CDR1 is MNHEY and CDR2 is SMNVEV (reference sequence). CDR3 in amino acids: CASSSRAGTGPLGEQYV. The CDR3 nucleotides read TGTGCCAGCAGTTCCCGAGCCGGGACAGGGCCCCTGGGCGAGCAGTACGTC.

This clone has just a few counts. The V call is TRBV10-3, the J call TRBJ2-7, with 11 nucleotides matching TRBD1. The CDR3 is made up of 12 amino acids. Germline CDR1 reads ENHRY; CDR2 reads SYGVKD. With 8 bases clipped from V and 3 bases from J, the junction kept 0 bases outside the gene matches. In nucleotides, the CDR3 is TGTGCCATCGGGACAGGGGGCTACGAGCAGTACGTC. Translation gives CAIGTGGYEQYV.

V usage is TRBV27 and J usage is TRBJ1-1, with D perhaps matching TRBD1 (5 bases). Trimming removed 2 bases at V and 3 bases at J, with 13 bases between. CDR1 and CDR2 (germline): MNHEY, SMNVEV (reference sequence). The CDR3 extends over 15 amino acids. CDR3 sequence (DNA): TGTGCCAGCAGTTTAGTTTCGGGGGGGTACACTGAAGCTTTCTTT. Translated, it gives CASSLVSGGYTEAFF.

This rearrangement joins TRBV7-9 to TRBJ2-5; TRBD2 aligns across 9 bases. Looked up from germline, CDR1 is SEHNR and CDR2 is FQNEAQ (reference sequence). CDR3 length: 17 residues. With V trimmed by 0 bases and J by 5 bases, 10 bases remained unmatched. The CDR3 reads CASSLARGGRALETQYF. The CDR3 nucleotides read TGTGCCAGCAGCTTAGCGCGGGGCGGGAGGGCCTTGGAGACCCAGTACTTC. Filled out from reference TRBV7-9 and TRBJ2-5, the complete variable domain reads DTGVSQNPRHKITKRGQNVTFRCDPISEHNRLYWYRQTLGQGPEFLTYFQNEAQLEKSRLLSDRFSAERPKGSFSTLEIQRTEQGDSAMYLCASSLARGGRALETQYFGPGTRLLVL.

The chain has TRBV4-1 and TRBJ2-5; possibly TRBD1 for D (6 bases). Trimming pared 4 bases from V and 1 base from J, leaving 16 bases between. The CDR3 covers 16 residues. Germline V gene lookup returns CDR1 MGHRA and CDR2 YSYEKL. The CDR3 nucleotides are TGCGCCAGCAGCCGGAACCAGGGGCGCACCCAAGAGACCCAGTACTTC. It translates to CASSRNQGRTQETQYF.